These T cell receptor beta chains were read from a single sample in a study of blood T cell repertoires in COVID-19. Sequencing used immunoSEQ multiplex PCR; TCRdb keeps in-frame clones, though not all of them. The repertoire holds 50,000 to 65,000 clones, more than 80% seen once, with approximately 4.9% in the top ten. The sample was peripheral blood. These receptors came from a woman aged 60-75 years with acute or convalescent COVID-19. Each CDR3 is given with its conserved first and last residue. D genes are given only for firm matches. Clone size is given for some rows only: seen once, a few or many times, or a class if the clone is expanded.

v_gene: TRBV5-4; j_gene: TRBJ2-3; abundance: NA; d_gene: NA; CDR3nt: TGTGCCAGCAGCTGGACTCCTGGCACAGATACGCAGTATTTT; CDR3aa: CASSWTPGTDTQYF
v_gene: TRBV4-1; j_gene: TRBJ1-2; abundance: NA; d_gene: NA; CDR3nt: TGCGCCAGCAGCCCCACAGAGCTTTATGGCTACACCTTC; CDR3aa: CASSPTELYGYTF
v_gene: TRBV6-6; j_gene: TRBJ1-5; abundance: NA; d_gene: TRBD1; CDR3nt: TGTGCCAGCAGTCGCGCCCGACAGGGGGTGGAAGACCAGCCCCAGCATTTT; CDR3aa: CASSRARQGVEDQPQHF
v_gene: TRBV12-3/TRBV12-4; j_gene: TRBJ1-4; abundance: NA; d_gene: NA; CDR3nt: TGTGCCAGCAGTTTATTTTCGATCGGTGAGCTGTTTTTT; CDR3aa: CASSLFSIGELFF
v_gene: TRBV9; j_gene: TRBJ1-2; abundance: NA; d_gene: NA; CDR3nt: TGTGCCAGCAGCTCCCGAGGTGGGGGCAACTATGGCTACACCTTC; CDR3aa: CASSSRGGGNYGYTF
v_gene: TRBV10-3; j_gene: TRBJ1-2; abundance: NA; d_gene: NA; CDR3nt: TGTGCCATCAGTGAAGAACAGATGAACTATGGCTACACCTTC; CDR3aa: CAISEEQMNYGYTF
v_gene: TRBV2; j_gene: TRBJ1-5; abundance: few; d_gene: NA; CDR3nt: TGTGCCAGCAGGGCAGTAATTGGCAATCAGCCCCAGCATTTT; CDR3aa: CASRAVIGNQPQHF
v_gene: TRBV11-3; j_gene: TRBJ1-4; abundance: NA; d_gene: NA; CDR3nt: TGTGCCCCCGCCCCGGGGAATGAAAAACTGTTTTTT; CDR3aa: CAPAPGNEKLFF
v_gene: TRBV5-1; j_gene: TRBJ1-5; abundance: NA; d_gene: NA; CDR3nt: TGCGCCGAGCAACCCCAGCATTTT; CDR3aa: CAEQPQHF
v_gene: TRBV6-5; j_gene: TRBJ1-2; abundance: NA; d_gene: NA; CDR3nt: TGTGCCAGCAATAAGCAGGGGATCGGCTACACCTTC; CDR3aa: CASNKQGIGYTF
v_gene: TRBV4-1; j_gene: TRBJ2-3; abundance: NA; d_gene: TRBD2; CDR3nt: TGCGCCAGCAGCCGTTCTAAAGGCGAATCTAGCGGGAGACTAAGCACAGATACGCAGTATTTT; CDR3aa: CASSRSKGESSGRLSTDTQYF
v_gene: TRBV18; j_gene: TRBJ2-7; abundance: NA; d_gene: NA; CDR3nt: TGTGCCAGCTCATCCCTCTTTGGGGGCGAAGGCGAGCAGTACTTC; CDR3aa: CASSSLFGGEGEQYF
v_gene: TRBV24-1; j_gene: TRBJ1-5; abundance: NA; d_gene: NA; CDR3nt: TGTGCCACCAGTGACCCCATGGGTACAGGAAGGGTAGGTCAGCCCCAGCATTTT; CDR3aa: CATSDPMGTGRVGQPQHF
v_gene: TRBV30; j_gene: TRBJ2-6; abundance: NA; d_gene: NA; CDR3nt: TGTGCCTGGAGAGGGGTGTACTCTGGGGCCAACGTCCTGACTTTC; CDR3aa: CAWRGVYSGANVLTF
v_gene: TRBV5-1; j_gene: TRBJ2-7; abundance: NA; d_gene: NA; CDR3nt: TGCGCCAGCAGTGGTGGCGGAAGCTACGAGCAGTACTTC; CDR3aa: CASSGGGSYEQYF
v_gene: TRBV19; j_gene: TRBJ2-4; abundance: NA; d_gene: NA; CDR3nt: TGTGCCAGTATCTCACCTCGGGGTCCCAAAAACATTCAGTACTTC; CDR3aa: CASISPRGPKNIQYF
v_gene: TRBV2; j_gene: TRBJ2-2; abundance: NA; d_gene: TRBD1; CDR3nt: TGTGCCAGCAGTGTCGGACAGGGGGGCACCGGGGAGCTGTTTTTT; CDR3aa: CASSVGQGGTGELFF
v_gene: TRBV5-1; j_gene: TRBJ1-1; abundance: once; d_gene: NA; CDR3nt: TGCGCCAGCAGCAGAACTGGTATGAACACTGAAGCTTTCTTT; CDR3aa: CASSRTGMNTEAFF
v_gene: TRBV28; j_gene: TRBJ1-5; abundance: NA; d_gene: TRBD1; CDR3nt: TGTGCCAGCAAGGACAGGGCCTACAGCCAGCCCCAGCATTTT; CDR3aa: CASKDRAYSQPQHF
v_gene: TRBV2; j_gene: TRBJ2-5; abundance: NA; d_gene: TRBD2; CDR3nt: TGTGCCAGTCATAAGAGCGGGGGAAAAGAGACCCAGTACTTC; CDR3aa: CASHKSGGKETQYF
v_gene: TRBV3-1/TRBV3-2; j_gene: TRBJ2-7; abundance: NA; d_gene: NA; CDR3nt: TGTGCCAGCAGCCAAAGAGGGGGGGGTCCCTACGAGCAGTACTTC; CDR3aa: CASSQRGGGPYEQYF
v_gene: TRBV5-1; j_gene: TRBJ1-5; abundance: NA; d_gene: TRBD1; CDR3nt: TGCGCCAGCAGCTTGAGGGGACAGAACGGGCAGCCCCAGCATTTT; CDR3aa: CASSLRGQNGQPQHF
v_gene: TRBV5-1; j_gene: TRBJ1-1; abundance: NA; d_gene: NA; CDR3nt: TGCGCCAGCAGCCGGGACACTAACACTGAAGCTTTCTTT; CDR3aa: CASSRDTNTEAFF
v_gene: TRBV6-6; j_gene: TRBJ1-2; abundance: NA; d_gene: NA; CDR3nt: TGTGCCAGCGGGAGAGACTATGGCTACACCTTC; CDR3aa: CASGRDYGYTF
v_gene: TRBV10-3; j_gene: TRBJ1-4; abundance: once; d_gene: NA; CDR3nt: TGTGCCATCAGTGGCGGGAGGAGCAGTAATGAAAAACTGTTTTTT; CDR3aa: CAISGGRSSNEKLFF
v_gene: TRBV6-2/TRBV6-3; j_gene: TRBJ2-3; abundance: NA; d_gene: TRBD2; CDR3nt: TGTGCCAGCAGTTATAGGGGGACTAGCGGGGGCACAGATACGCAGTATTTT; CDR3aa: CASSYRGTSGGTDTQYF
v_gene: TRBV30; j_gene: TRBJ1-2; abundance: NA; d_gene: NA; CDR3nt: TGTGCCTGGAGGGTGGGGCCGGGCTACACCTTC; CDR3aa: CAWRVGPGYTF
v_gene: TRBV7-9; j_gene: TRBJ1-1; abundance: few; d_gene: NA; CDR3nt: TGTGCCAGCAAAGGGGTGACTGAAGCTTTCTTT; CDR3aa: CASKGVTEAFF
v_gene: TRBV30; j_gene: TRBJ2-1; abundance: NA; d_gene: TRBD2; CDR3nt: TGTGCCTGGAGGGCTAGCGGGACTGAGCAGTTCTTC; CDR3aa: CAWRASGTEQFF
v_gene: TRBV6-5; j_gene: TRBJ2-7; abundance: NA; d_gene: TRBD2; CDR3nt: TGTGCCAGCAGGGCTCCTACTAGCGGGGCCTACGAGCAGTACTTC; CDR3aa: CASRAPTSGAYEQYF
v_gene: TRBV13; j_gene: TRBJ1-3; abundance: NA; d_gene: NA; CDR3nt: TGTGCCAGCAGCTTCCTCTCAGAGGCTGGAAACACCATATATTTT; CDR3aa: CASSFLSEAGNTIYF
v_gene: TRBV4-1; j_gene: TRBJ1-1; abundance: NA; d_gene: NA; CDR3nt: TGCGCCAGCAGCCAATGGACAGCGAACACTGAAGCTTTCTTT; CDR3aa: CASSQWTANTEAFF
v_gene: TRBV3-1/TRBV3-2; j_gene: TRBJ2-6; abundance: NA; d_gene: NA; CDR3nt: TGTGCCAGCAGCCTAATCTCTGGGGCCAACGTCCTGACTTTC; CDR3aa: CASSLISGANVLTF
v_gene: TRBV18; j_gene: TRBJ2-7; abundance: NA; d_gene: NA; CDR3nt: TGTGCCAGCTCGGCGGACTCCTACGAGCAGTACTTC; CDR3aa: CASSADSYEQYF
v_gene: TRBV10-3; j_gene: TRBJ1-5; abundance: NA; d_gene: TRBD1; CDR3nt: TGTGCCACCAGAGGACAGGGAGATAGCAATCAGCCCCAGCATTTT; CDR3aa: CATRGQGDSNQPQHF
v_gene: TRBV15; j_gene: TRBJ1-6; abundance: NA; d_gene: TRBD1; CDR3nt: TGTGCCACCAGCAGAGATTGGACAGGGGAAAATTCACCCCTCCACTTT; CDR3aa: CATSRDWTGENSPLHF
v_gene: TRBV27; j_gene: TRBJ2-3; abundance: NA; d_gene: NA; CDR3nt: TGTGCCAGCAGTTCCTGGGACTCACGAGGAGCAGATACGCAGTATTTT; CDR3aa: CASSSWDSRGADTQYF
v_gene: TRBV5-1; j_gene: TRBJ2-6; abundance: once; d_gene: TRBD1; CDR3nt: TGCGCCAGCAGCCCGGACAGGAGGTCTGGGGCCAACGTCCTGACTTTC; CDR3aa: CASSPDRRSGANVLTF
v_gene: TRBV5-6; j_gene: TRBJ1-2; abundance: NA; d_gene: TRBD1; CDR3nt: TGTGCCAGCAGCCAACAGGGGGTTTCTAACTATGGCTACACCTTC; CDR3aa: CASSQQGVSNYGYTF
v_gene: TRBV28; j_gene: TRBJ2-2; abundance: NA; d_gene: TRBD1; CDR3nt: TGTGCCAGCAGTTTAGCAAGCAGGGGGTCCGGGGAGCTGTTTTTT; CDR3aa: CASSLASRGSGELFF
v_gene: TRBV5-1; j_gene: TRBJ2-3; abundance: NA; d_gene: TRBD1; CDR3nt: TGCGCCAGCAGCCGACAGGGTCGTAGCACAGATACGCAGTATTTT; CDR3aa: CASSRQGRSTDTQYF
v_gene: TRBV1; j_gene: TRBJ2-1; abundance: NA; d_gene: NA; CDR3nt: TGCACCAGCAGCCCACACCCCATTACTAGCGGGGAGCTAAAAGGGCAGTTCTTC; CDR3aa: CTSSPHPITSGELKGQFF
v_gene: TRBV9; j_gene: TRBJ1-1; abundance: NA; d_gene: TRBD1; CDR3nt: TGTGCCAGCAGCCTCAGCCCCAACAGGGGTGATGAAGCTTTCTTT; CDR3aa: CASSLSPNRGDEAFF
v_gene: TRBV27; j_gene: TRBJ1-2; abundance: once; d_gene: TRBD1; CDR3nt: TGTGCCAGCAGTCTACAGGGGGCCGGCGGCTACACCTTC; CDR3aa: CASSLQGAGGYTF
v_gene: TRBV20-1; j_gene: TRBJ2-1; abundance: NA; d_gene: NA; CDR3nt: TGCAGTGCTAGCAAGGCGGATGAGCAGTTCTTC; CDR3aa: CSASKADEQFF
v_gene: TRBV7-2; j_gene: TRBJ2-7; abundance: NA; d_gene: NA; CDR3nt: TGTGCCAGCAGCCCCGGACAGAGGCAGCGCGAGCAGTACTTC; CDR3aa: CASSPGQRQREQYF
v_gene: TRBV4-1; j_gene: TRBJ2-1; abundance: NA; d_gene: TRBD2; CDR3nt: TGCGCCAGCAGCTCTCGACTAGCGGGGGCCCCCTACTACAATGAGCAGTTCTTC; CDR3aa: CASSSRLAGAPYYNEQFF
v_gene: TRBV7-9; j_gene: TRBJ2-1; abundance: few; d_gene: NA; CDR3nt: TGTGCCAGCAGCTCGGGACAGGTGTTAGCGGGAGTCTTCTTC; CDR3aa: CASSSGQVLAGVFF
v_gene: TRBV4-1; j_gene: TRBJ1-5; abundance: NA; d_gene: NA; CDR3nt: TGCGCCAGCAGCCAAGTTGGTGCGGGGTTTCAGCCCCAGCATTTT; CDR3aa: CASSQVGAGFQPQHF
v_gene: TRBV5-4; j_gene: TRBJ2-5; abundance: NA; d_gene: NA; CDR3nt: TGTGCCAGCAGCTTATCGGCACAGGGCGTGGAGACCCAGTACTTC; CDR3aa: CASSLSAQGVETQYF
v_gene: TRBV19; j_gene: TRBJ1-1; abundance: NA; d_gene: TRBD1; CDR3nt: TGTGCCAGTAGCAACAGGGGGCGAAACACTGAAGCTTTCTTT; CDR3aa: CASSNRGRNTEAFF
v_gene: TRBV12-3/TRBV12-4; j_gene: TRBJ1-2; abundance: NA; d_gene: NA; CDR3nt: TGTGCCAGCAGTATAGACAGGCTCTACACCTTC; CDR3aa: CASSIDRLYTF
v_gene: TRBV4-2; j_gene: TRBJ2-1; abundance: once; d_gene: NA; CDR3nt: TGTGCCAGCAGCCAAGATTTGCGACCTAGCTCCTACAATGAGCAGTTCTTC; CDR3aa: CASSQDLRPSSYNEQFF
v_gene: TRBV2; j_gene: TRBJ1-2; abundance: NA; d_gene: TRBD1; CDR3nt: TGTGCCAGCAGTGGACAGGGGGCAATATCTGGCTACACCTTC; CDR3aa: CASSGQGAISGYTF
v_gene: TRBV27; j_gene: TRBJ1-4; abundance: NA; d_gene: NA; CDR3nt: TGTGCCAGCAGTTTGACGGGATCGGCTAATGAAAAACTGTTTTTT; CDR3aa: CASSLTGSANEKLFF
v_gene: TRBV27; j_gene: TRBJ1-4; abundance: NA; d_gene: TRBD1; CDR3nt: TGTGCCAGCAGTTCGTCGGGGACAGGCGGGAAACTGTTTTTT; CDR3aa: CASSSSGTGGKLFF
v_gene: TRBV9; j_gene: TRBJ2-4; abundance: once; d_gene: TRBD1; CDR3nt: TGTGCCAGCAGCGTAGGTTTACAGGGGTCCAAAAACATTCAGTACTTC; CDR3aa: CASSVGLQGSKNIQYF
v_gene: TRBV10-3; j_gene: TRBJ1-6; abundance: few; d_gene: TRBD1; CDR3nt: TGTGCCATTTCCGGGACAGGGGGACAATCCTATAATTCACCCCTCCACTTT; CDR3aa: CAISGTGGQSYNSPLHF
v_gene: TRBV30; j_gene: TRBJ2-2; abundance: few; d_gene: NA; CDR3nt: TGTGCCTGGAGAAGGGCAGGGGGGACCGGGGAGCTGTTTTTT; CDR3aa: CAWRRAGGTGELFF
v_gene: TRBV18; j_gene: TRBJ1-3; abundance: NA; d_gene: TRBD1; CDR3nt: TGTGCCAGCTCACTACGACAGGGGAGCTCTGGAAACACCATATATTTT; CDR3aa: CASSLRQGSSGNTIYF